A single sample is the source of the 11 T cell receptor beta chains below, sequenced in a study of shared clonotypes between healthy human individuals. Data came from immunoSEQ multiplex PCR; TCRdb stores just in-frame clones and leaves some out. The sample consists of about 2.2 million clones, 90% to 95% of them appearing once. Cells designated naive CD8 were CD45RO-negative and were positively selected for CCR7, with terminally differentiated effector memory CD45RA+ cells excluded. Sequencing was done on a sample of naive CD8+ T cells from PBMCs. The receptor source for this set is a man between 18 and 29 years old in good health. Some clones in this sample may be carry-over from other donors' samples.

V is TRBV19 and J is TRBJ2-5, with 11 bases lining up with TRBD2. The CDR3 has 17 amino acids. The V gene's germline CDR1 is LNHDA and CDR2 SQIVND (reference sequence). After removal of 1 base from V and 4 bases from J, the junction contained 8 bases not matched to a gene. CDR3 sequence: CASSIGTSGPGGETQYF. In DNA, the CDR3 is TGTGCCAGTAGTATAGGGACTAGCGGGCCAGGTGGAGAGACCCAGTACTTC. Supplemented by reference TRBV19 and TRBJ2-5, the full variable domain reads DGGITQSPKYLFRKEGQNVTLSCEQNLNHDAMYWYRQDPGQGLRLIYYSQIVNDFQKGDIAEGYSVSREKKESFPLTVTSAQKNPTAFYLCASSIGTSGPGGETQYFGPGTRLLVL.

The V and J genes are TRBV28 and TRBJ2-3; possible D gene TRBD1, 5 bases. Germline assignment: CDR1 MDHEN and CDR2 SYDVKM. The CDR3 sequence is 17 residues long. V gave up 3 bases and J gave up 0 bases, with 16 bases separating them. DNA for the CDR3: TGTGCCAGCAGTTTGACACCGGCACAGGCGAGCACAGATACGCAGTATTTT. As protein: CASSLTPAQASTDTQYF.

The chain is built from TRBV7-2 and TRBJ2-1; D call uncertain. V was clipped by 4 bases and J by 10 bases, with 14 bases between them. CDR3 size: 13 residues. From germline, CDR1 is SGHTA and CDR2 FQGNSA. CDR3 sequence reads: CASSWAPEREQFF. The CDR3 coding sequence is TGTGCCAGCAGCTGGGCCCCGGAACGCGAGCAGTTCTTC.

This chain uses TRBV7-3 with TRBJ2-3; D is undetermined. Trimming removed 4 bases at V and 0 bases at J, with 8 bases between. CDR1 is SGHTA, CDR2 FQGTGA, per germline. The CDR3 consists of 14 residues. The CDR3 DNA is TGTGCCAGCAGCTCTGCAGGTAGCACAGATACGCAGTATTTT. Protein: CASSSAGSTDTQYF.

V is TRBV4-1 and J is TRBJ2-2; D is unresolved. CDR1 is MGHRA and CDR2 is YSYEKL in the germline V gene. The CDR3 has 15 residues. The germline V and J ends were trimmed by 3 bases and 1 base, with 9 bases remaining between them. This CDR3 is CASSHQTRNTGELFF. The DNA for the CDR3 is TGCGCCAGCAGCCATCAGACTCGGAACACCGGGGAGCTGTTTTTT.

The chain combines TRBV9 with TRBJ2-1; the match to TRBD2 covers 12 bases. V gave up 3 bases and J gave up 9 bases; unmatched junction bases: 7. The germline CDR1 and CDR2 sequences are SGDLS and YYNGEE. The CDR3 covers 15 residues. CDR3 DNA: TGTGCCAGCAGCGAGCCTAGCGGGAGGGCCGGTGAGCAGTTCTTC. Protein: CASSEPSGRAGEQFF.

J is TRBJ1-5 and V is TRBV7-6; D remains ambiguous. CDR3 length: 13 amino acids. The ends were cut back, 1 base at V and 7 bases at J, with 8 bases in the middle. CDR1 and CDR2 from the germline V gene are SGHVS and FNYEAQ. In DNA, the CDR3 is TGTGCCAGCAGCTTAGAGACGGAGCAGCCCCAGCATTTT. Protein product: CASSLETEQPQHF.

The rearrangement links TRBV11-2 to TRBJ2-1; D ambiguous. Germline V lookup: CDR1 SGHAT, CDR2 FQNNGV. Trimming cost V 2 bases and J 0 bases, with 8 bases left between them. The CDR3 is 15 amino acids. The CDR3 coding sequence is TGTGCCAGCAGCTTACGTTTTAGCTCCTACAATGAGCAGTTCTTC. This sequence encodes CASSLRFSSYNEQFF. The full variable domain, completed using reference TRBV11-2 and TRBJ2-1, is EAGVAQSPRYKIIEKRQSVAFWCNPISGHATLYWYQQILGQGPKLLIQFQNNGVVDDSQLPKDRFSAERLKGVDSTLKIQPAKLEDSAVYLCASSLRFSSYNEQFFGPGTRLTVL.

The rearrangement links TRBV4-1 to TRBJ2-7; D gene uncertain. V lost 3 bases and J lost 2, with 17 bases in between. Per germline, CDR1 MGHRA and CDR2 YSYEKL. The CDR3 consists of 16 residues. CDR3 nucleotides: TGCGCCAGCAGCCAGACCTTAACGCAGGCAACCTACGAGCAGTACTTC. Protein product: CASSQTLTQATYEQYF.

The chain joins TRBV28 to TRBJ1-2; the match to TRBD1 covers 9 bases. This CDR3 contains 17 residues. Germline-derived CDR1 and CDR2 are MDHEN and SYDVKM. V shed 6 bases and J 3 bases; nucleotides not matched to a gene: 14. The CDR3 spells CASRSPGQGNRDYGYTF. DNA of the CDR3: TGTGCCAGCAGATCCCCGGGACAGGGTAATCGGGACTATGGCTACACCTTC.

The rearrangement links TRBV7-9 to TRBJ2-1; no reliable D call. The CDR3 totals 14 residues. The V end lost 1 base, the J end lost 6 bases, and 10 bases lay between the germline ends. Per the germline V gene, CDR1 is SEHNR and CDR2 is FQNEAQ (reference sequence). Here the CDR3 reads CASSLGPKFNEQFF. In nucleotides, the CDR3 is TGTGCCAGCAGCTTAGGGCCGAAGTTCAATGAGCAGTTCTTC.